The 8 T cell receptor beta chains in this list originate from one sample, sequenced in a study of shared clonotypes between healthy human individuals. As defined, naive CD8 cells were CD45RO-negative and positively selected for CCR7, with terminally differentiated effector memory CD45RA+ cells excluded. Only in-frame clones appear in the TCRdb table, and some are missing; sequencing was by immunoSEQ multiplex PCR. The repertoire includes millions of clones, about 92% of them detected once, and about 1.5% sits in the top ten. The sequenced sample was naive CD8+ T cells from PBMCs. The receptors were gathered from a man aged 18 to 35 in good health. Some clones in this sample may be carry-over from other donors' samples.

The chain has TRBV11-2 and TRBJ2-1; 8 nucleotides agree with TRBD2. Trimming at V came to 0 bases and at J to 3 bases, leaving 4 bases not matched to a gene. Germline values: CDR1 SGHAT, CDR2 FQNNGV. This CDR3 has 16 amino acids. The chain's CDR3 is CASSLELAEFYNEQFF. The DNA of the CDR3 is TGTGCCAGCAGCTTAGAACTAGCGGAATTCTACAATGAGCAGTTCTTC.

With regard to this clone: Other DNA sequences within the sample encode an identical CDR3. The chain carries TRBV6-6 and TRBJ1-1; no firm D call. The CDR3 sequence is 13 residues long. Germline values: CDR1 MNHNY, CDR2 SVGAGI (reference sequence). V lost 2 bases and J lost 1, with 5 bases in between. CDR3 region: CASSYIENTEAFF. As DNA, the CDR3 is TGTGCCAGCAGTTACATCGAGAACACTGAAGCTTTCTTT.

This chain links TRBV25-1 with TRBJ1-3, with D unclear. This CDR3 comprises 10 residues. V was shortened by 4 bases and J by 10 bases, with 5 bases between the two germline ends. Germline V gene data show CDR1 as MGHDK and CDR2 as SYGVNS. The chain's CDR3 is CASSGRTIYF. CDR3 DNA: TGTGCCAGCAGTGGACGGACCATATATTTT.

The rearrangement uses TRBV9 and TRBJ2-3; 9 bases fit TRBD1. With 4 bases clipped from V and 4 bases from J, the junction kept 10 bases outside the gene matches. CDR1 is SGDLS and CDR2 is YYNGEE in the germline V gene. The CDR3 is made up of 16 amino acids. CDR3 DNA sequence: TGTGCCAGCAGCCCCGGCGGGACAGGGTTGCCAGATACGCAGTATTTT. It specifies CASSPGGTGLPDTQYF.

The rearrangement uses TRBV11-2 and TRBJ2-6, with D unresolved. This CDR3 has 14 amino acids. The germline V gene encodes CDR1 SGHAT and CDR2 FQNNGV. Trimming stripped 1 base from V and 4 bases from J, with 5 bases between. This chain's CDR3 is CASSLVTGANVLTF. CDR3 nucleotides: TGTGCCAGCAGCTTAGTAACCGGGGCCAACGTCCTGACTTTC.

The rearrangement uses TRBV11-2 and TRBJ1-2, with 9 bases identical to TRBD1. The V gene end was trimmed by 5 bases and the J gene end by 6 bases; junction bases not matched to a gene: 7. The CDR3 sequence is 14 residues long. Germline values: CDR1 SGHAT, CDR2 FQNNGV. Written as DNA, the CDR3 is TGTGCCAGCAGCCGGACTACAGGGGGCCATGGCTACACCTTC. Its translation is CASSRTTGGHGYTF.

The V and J genes are TRBV2 and TRBJ1-5; the D is unclear. The CDR3 has 18 amino acids. With 6 bases removed from V and 6 bases from J, the gap between germline ends came to 27 bases. The germline CDR1 and CDR2 sequences are SNHLY and FYNNEI. The CDR3 is CASRGLRGEGQFSQPQHF. The CDR3 nucleotides read TGTGCCAGCAGGGGCCTTCGTGGTGAGGGCCAGTTTAGTCAGCCCCAGCATTTT.

V usage is TRBV2 and J usage is TRBJ2-1; TRBD2 aligns across 11 bases. Germline V lookup: CDR1 SNHLY, CDR2 FYNNEI. The V and J ends lost 6 bases and 10 bases, in that order; junction bases with no gene match: 11. The CDR3 totals 15 residues. CDR3 sequence: CASRVLAGAPVEQFF. The CDR3 DNA reads as TGTGCCAGCAGGGTACTAGCGGGAGCCCCAGTCGAGCAGTTCTTC.